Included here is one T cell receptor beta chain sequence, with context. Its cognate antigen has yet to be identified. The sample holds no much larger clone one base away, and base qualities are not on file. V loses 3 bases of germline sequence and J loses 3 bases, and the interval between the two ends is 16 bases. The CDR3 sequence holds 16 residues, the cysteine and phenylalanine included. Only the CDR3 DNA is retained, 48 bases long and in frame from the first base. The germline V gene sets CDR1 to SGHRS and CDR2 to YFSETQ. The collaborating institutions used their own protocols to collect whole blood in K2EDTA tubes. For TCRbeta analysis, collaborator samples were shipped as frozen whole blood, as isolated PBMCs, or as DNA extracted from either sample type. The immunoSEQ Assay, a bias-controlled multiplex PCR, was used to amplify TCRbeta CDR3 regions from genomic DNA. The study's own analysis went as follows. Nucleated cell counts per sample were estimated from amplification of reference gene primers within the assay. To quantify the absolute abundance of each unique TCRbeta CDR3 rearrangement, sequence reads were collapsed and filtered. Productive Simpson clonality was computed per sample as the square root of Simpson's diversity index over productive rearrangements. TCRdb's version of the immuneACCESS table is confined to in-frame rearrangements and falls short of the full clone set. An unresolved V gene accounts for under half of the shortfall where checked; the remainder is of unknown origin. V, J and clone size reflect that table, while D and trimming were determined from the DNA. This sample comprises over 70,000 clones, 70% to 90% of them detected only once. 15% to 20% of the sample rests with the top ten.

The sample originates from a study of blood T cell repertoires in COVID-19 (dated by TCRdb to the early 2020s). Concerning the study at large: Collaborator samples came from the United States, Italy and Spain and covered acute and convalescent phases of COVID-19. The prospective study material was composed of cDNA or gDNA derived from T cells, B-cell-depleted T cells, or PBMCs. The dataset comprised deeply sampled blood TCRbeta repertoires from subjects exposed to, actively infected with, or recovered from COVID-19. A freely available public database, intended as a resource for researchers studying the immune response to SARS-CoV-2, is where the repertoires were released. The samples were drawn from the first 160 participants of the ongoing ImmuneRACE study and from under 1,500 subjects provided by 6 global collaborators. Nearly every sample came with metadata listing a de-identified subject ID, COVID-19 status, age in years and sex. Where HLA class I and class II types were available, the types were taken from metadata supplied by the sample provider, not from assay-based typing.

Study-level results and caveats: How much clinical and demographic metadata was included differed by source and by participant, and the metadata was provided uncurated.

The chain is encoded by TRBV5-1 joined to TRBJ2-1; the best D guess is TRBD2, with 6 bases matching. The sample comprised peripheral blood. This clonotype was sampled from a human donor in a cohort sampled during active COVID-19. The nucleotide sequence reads TGCGCCAGCAGCTCAATGGCCGGGACTGACTACAATGAGCAGTTCTTC. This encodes CASSSMAGTDYNEQFF. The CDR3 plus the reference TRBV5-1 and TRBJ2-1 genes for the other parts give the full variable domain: KAGVTQTPRYLIKTRGQQVTLSCSPISGHRSVSWYQQTPGQGLQFLFEYFSETQRNKGNFPGRFSGRQFSNSRSEMNVSTLELGDSALYLCASSSMAGTDYNEQFFGPGTRLTVL.